The 12 T cell receptor beta chains presented below share a single source sample, sequenced in a study of T-cell memory formation after mild COVID-19 (dated by TCRdb to the early 2020s). Libraries were made using 5' RACE. The instrument given in TCRdb is Illumina NovaSeq 6000. TCRdb redid the processing of the public reads, applying fastp at Q25 and MiXCR, and retained in-frame beta chains. One record per CDR3 amino acid sequence lists the most common genes and DNA. This sample holds under 350,000 distinct CDR3 sequences; 15% to 20% were observed only once. The ten largest clones capture over 20% of the sample. The material sequenced was PBMCs or a T cell subset sorted from them (not recorded which). These receptor sequences come from a man aged 18 to 35 who had mild COVID-19 (a few samples of this study predate the infection). The sample titles of this study are shuffled in the database, so cell type and time point are left out; the donor was told from shared clones.

The sample holds many counts of this clonotype. The CDR3 region is CASSLGPSTNEKLFF. In DNA form, the CDR3 reads TGCGCCAGCAGCTTGGGGCCCTCAACTAATGAAAAACTGTTTTTT. This chain links TRBV5-1 with TRBJ1-4; D gene unclear. V was shortened by 0 bases and J by 0 bases, with 6 bases between the two germline ends. This CDR3 is 15 amino acids long. The V gene's germline CDR1 is SGHRS and CDR2 YFSETQ.

CDR3 nucleotide sequence: TGTGCCAGCAGCGAAGGGTGGCTCCAGCATTTT. Amino acid sequence: CASSEGWLQHF. The chain combines TRBV7-9 with TRBJ1-5; D ambiguous. The CDR3 consists of 11 residues. Per germline, CDR1 SEHNR and CDR2 FQNEAQ (reference sequence). Trimming stripped 5 bases from V and 12 bases from J, with 11 bases between.

Only a few counts were recorded for this clonotype. The J gene is TRBJ1-2, the V gene TRBV29-1; TRBD1 is a possible D gene (6 bases). Germline lookup yields CDR1 SQVTM and CDR2 ANQGSEA. V lost 2 bases and J lost 8, with 12 bases in between. This CDR3 is built from 12 residues. The CDR3 sequence: CSVELDRRGYTF. CDR3 DNA sequence: TGCAGCGTTGAATTGGACAGAAGGGGCTACACCTTC.

DNA of the CDR3: TGTGCCAGCAGCTTCGGGGGGATCCCGCAGTATTTT. Its protein is CASSFGGIPQYF. The rearrangement links TRBV7-9 to TRBJ2-3; 7 positions agree with TRBD2. Germline values: CDR1 SEHNR, CDR2 FQNEAQ (reference sequence). There are 12 residues in the CDR3. Germline trimming cut 3 bases from V and 10 bases from J; bases unmatched to any gene: 4. Using reference TRBV7-9 and TRBJ2-3 for the parts outside the CDR3, the full variable domain is DTGVSQNPRHKITKRGQNVTFRCDPISEHNRLYWYRQTLGQGPEFLTYFQNEAQLEKSRLLSDRFSAERPKGSFSTLEIQRTEQGDSAMYLCASSFGGIPQYFGPGTRLTVL.

This clonotype was detected a few times. V usage is TRBV3-1 and J usage is TRBJ2-3, with 8 bases that match TRBD1. V lost 1 base to trimming and J lost 5 bases; unmatched junction nucleotides: 5. The CDR3 totals 15 residues. Germline loops: CDR1 LGHDT, CDR2 YNNKEL (reference sequence). This CDR3 is CASSQGVDREDTQYF. The DNA for the CDR3 is TGTGCCAGCAGCCAAGGCGTGGACAGGGAAGATACGCAGTATTTT.

V usage is TRBV10-2 and J usage is TRBJ1-2; a weak D match, TRBD1 (6 bases). V gave up 4 bases and J gave up 5 bases, with 11 bases separating them. From germline, CDR1 is WSHSY and CDR2 SAAADI. The CDR3 loop spans 13 amino acids. Written as DNA, the CDR3 is TGCGCCAGCAGTGTTGGGGGGCTTTATGGCTACACCTTC. Its translation: CASSVGGLYGYTF.

This clonotype has only a few counts. The chain couples TRBV7-2 to TRBJ2-7, with D perhaps TRBD1 (5 bases). The CDR3 runs to 14 residues. CDR1 and CDR2 from the germline V gene are SGHTA and FQGNSA. Deletions cut 5 bases from V and 2 bases from J, with 13 bases between. CDR3 in amino acids: CASSDQQGAYEQYF. The CDR3 nucleotides read TGTGCCAGCAGCGATCAGCAGGGCGCCTACGAGCAGTACTTC.

This clonotype was observed many times. The V call is TRBV5-1, the J call TRBJ1-2; D uncertain. The CDR3 runs 12 residues. V gave up 4 bases and J gave up 2 bases, with 6 bases separating them. CDR1 and CDR2 from the germline V gene are SGHRS and YFSETQ. This CDR3 reads CASSVDNYGYTF. DNA of the CDR3: TGCGCCAGCAGCGTGGACAACTATGGCTACACCTTC.

The V call is TRBV7-9, the J call TRBJ2-1; maybe TRBD1 (6 bases). The V end was cut by 2 bases, the J end by 8 bases, with 16 bases between. Germline CDR1 is SEHNR and CDR2 is FQNEAQ (reference sequence). The CDR3 is 15 amino acids. CDR3 in amino acids: CASSLTQGWLHEQFF. The CDR3 DNA reads TGTGCCAGCAGCTTAACGCAGGGGTGGTTGCATGAGCAGTTCTTC.

This clonotype was detected only a few times. The V and J genes are TRBV4-3 and TRBJ2-3, with a possible D match to TRBD2 (6 bases). From germline, CDR1 is LGHNA and CDR2 YSLEER. Trimming took 1 base from V and 6 from J, leaving 14 bases between them. The CDR3 totals 15 residues. The DNA of the CDR3 is TGCGCCAGCAGCCAAGCGGTCGGGCGGGGCGATACGCAGTATTTT. It codes for CASSQAVGRGDTQYF.

This clonotype was counted once. This chain joins TRBV28 and TRBJ2-7; no firm D call. The CDR3 has 13 residues. Germline assignment: CDR1 MDHEN and CDR2 SYDVKM. V lost 5 bases and J lost 3, with 11 bases in between. The CDR3 DNA reads TGTGCCAGCAGTACACAACACAGCTACGAGCAGTACGTC. It yields the protein CASSTQHSYEQYV.

This chain joins TRBV11-2 and TRBJ2-3; TRBD2 might be the D (6 bases). The V and J ends lost 1 base and 2 bases respectively, with 13 bases between them. The CDR3 covers 16 residues. The germline gives CDR1 SGHAT, CDR2 FQNNGV. For the CDR3, the DNA is TGTGCCAGCAGCTTAGGCACTAGCCGAGACACAGATACGCAGTATTTT. It specifies CASSLGTSRDTDTQYF.